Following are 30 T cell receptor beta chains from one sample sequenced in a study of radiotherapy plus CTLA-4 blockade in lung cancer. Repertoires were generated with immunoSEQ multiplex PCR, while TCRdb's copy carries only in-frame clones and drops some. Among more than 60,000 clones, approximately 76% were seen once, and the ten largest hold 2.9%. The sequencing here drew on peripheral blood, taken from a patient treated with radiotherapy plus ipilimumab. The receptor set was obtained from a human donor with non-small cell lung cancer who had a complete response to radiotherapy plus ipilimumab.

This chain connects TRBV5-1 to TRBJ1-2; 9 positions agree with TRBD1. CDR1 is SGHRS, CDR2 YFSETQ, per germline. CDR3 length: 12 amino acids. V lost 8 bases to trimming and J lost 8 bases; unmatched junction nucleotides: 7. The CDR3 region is CASGQGLGGYTF. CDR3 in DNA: TGCGCCAGTGGACAGGGGTTAGGCGGCTACACCTTC.

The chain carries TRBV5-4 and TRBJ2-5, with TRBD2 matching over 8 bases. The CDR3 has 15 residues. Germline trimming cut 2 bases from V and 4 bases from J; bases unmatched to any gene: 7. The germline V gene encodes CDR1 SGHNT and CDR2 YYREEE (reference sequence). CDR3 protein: CASSLVGGARETQYF. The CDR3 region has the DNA TGTGCCAGCAGCTTAGTCGGGGGGGCACGAGAGACCCAGTACTTC.

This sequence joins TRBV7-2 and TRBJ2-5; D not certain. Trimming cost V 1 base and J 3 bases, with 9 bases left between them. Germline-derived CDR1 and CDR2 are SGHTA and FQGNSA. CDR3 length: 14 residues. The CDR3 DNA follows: TGTGCCAGCAGCTTAGGTATATCGGAAGAGACCCAGTACTTC. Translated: CASSLGISEETQYF.

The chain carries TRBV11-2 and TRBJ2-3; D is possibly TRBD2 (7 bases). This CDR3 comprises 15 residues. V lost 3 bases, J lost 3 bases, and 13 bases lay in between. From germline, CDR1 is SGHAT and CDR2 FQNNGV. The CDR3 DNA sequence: TGTGCCAGCAGCTTGAGGGGGGGCCGAACAGATACGCAGTATTTT. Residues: CASSLRGGRTDTQYF.

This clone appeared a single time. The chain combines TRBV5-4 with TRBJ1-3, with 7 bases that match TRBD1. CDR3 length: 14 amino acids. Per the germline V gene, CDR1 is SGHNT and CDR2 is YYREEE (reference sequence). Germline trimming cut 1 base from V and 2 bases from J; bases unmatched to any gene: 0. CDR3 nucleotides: TGTGCCAGCAGCTTGCAGGGGGCTGGAAACACCATATATTTT. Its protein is CASSLQGAGNTIYF.

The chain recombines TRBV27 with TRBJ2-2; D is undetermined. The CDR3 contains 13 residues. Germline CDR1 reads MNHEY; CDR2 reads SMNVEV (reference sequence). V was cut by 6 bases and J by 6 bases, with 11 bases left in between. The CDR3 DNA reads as TGTGCCAGCAGCCCTTACCCGGCCGGGGAGCTGTTTTTT. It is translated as CASSPYPAGELFF.

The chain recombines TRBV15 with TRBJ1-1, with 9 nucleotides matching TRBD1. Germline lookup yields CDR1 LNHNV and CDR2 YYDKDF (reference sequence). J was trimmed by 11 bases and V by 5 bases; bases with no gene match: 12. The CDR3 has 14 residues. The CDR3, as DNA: TGTGCCACCAGCGGACAGGGACAGGGACTTGCGGCTTTCTTT. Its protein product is CATSGQGQGLAAFF. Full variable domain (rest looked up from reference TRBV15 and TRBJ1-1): DAMVIQNPRYQVTQFGKPVTLSCSQTLNHNVMYWYQQKSSQAPKLLFHYYDKDFNNEADTPDNFQSRRPNTSFCFLDIRSPGLGDTAMYLCATSGQGQGLAAFFGQGTRLTVV.

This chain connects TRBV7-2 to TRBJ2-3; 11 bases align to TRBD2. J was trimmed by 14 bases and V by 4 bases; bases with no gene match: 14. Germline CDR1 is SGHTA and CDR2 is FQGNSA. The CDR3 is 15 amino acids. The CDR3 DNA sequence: TGTGCCAGCAGCTCCTCTGGTAGTAGCGGGGGGGCGTGGTATTTT. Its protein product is CASSSSGSSGGAWYF. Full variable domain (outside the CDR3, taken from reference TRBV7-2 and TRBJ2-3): GAGVSQSPSNKVTEKGKDVELRCDPISGHTALYWYRQSLGQGLEFLIYFQGNSAPDKSGLPSDRFSAERTGGSVSTLTIQRTQQEDSAVYLCASSSSGSSGGAWYFGPGTRLTVL.

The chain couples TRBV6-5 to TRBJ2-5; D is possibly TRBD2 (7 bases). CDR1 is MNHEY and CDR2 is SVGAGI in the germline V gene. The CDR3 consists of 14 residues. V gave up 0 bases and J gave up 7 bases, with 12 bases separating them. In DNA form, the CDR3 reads TGTGCCAGCAGTTACTCGGCGGGGGCCGGGACCCAGTACTTC. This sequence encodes CASSYSAGAGTQYF.

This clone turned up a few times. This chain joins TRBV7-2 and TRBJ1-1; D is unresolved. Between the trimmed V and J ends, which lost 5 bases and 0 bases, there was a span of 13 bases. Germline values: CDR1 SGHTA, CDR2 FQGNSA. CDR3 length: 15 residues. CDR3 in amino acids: CASSPHQGVNTEAFF. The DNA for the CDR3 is TGTGCCAGCAGCCCCCACCAAGGAGTGAACACTGAAGCTTTCTTT.

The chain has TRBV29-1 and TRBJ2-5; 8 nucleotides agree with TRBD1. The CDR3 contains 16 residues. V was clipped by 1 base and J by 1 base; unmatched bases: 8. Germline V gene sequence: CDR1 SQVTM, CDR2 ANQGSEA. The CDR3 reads CSVEGGRQGRQETQYF. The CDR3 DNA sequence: TGCAGCGTTGAAGGGGGCCGACAGGGGCGCCAAGAGACCCAGTACTTC. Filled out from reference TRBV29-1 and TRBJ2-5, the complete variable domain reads SAVISQKPSRDICQRGTSLTIQCQVDSQVTMMFWYRQQPGQSLTLIATANQGSEATYESGFVIDKFPISRPNLTFSTLTVSNMSPEDSSIYLCSVEGGRQGRQETQYFGPGTRLLVL.

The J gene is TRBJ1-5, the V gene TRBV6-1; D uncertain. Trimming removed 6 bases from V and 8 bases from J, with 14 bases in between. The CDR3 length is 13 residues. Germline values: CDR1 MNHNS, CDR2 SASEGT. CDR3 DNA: TGTGCCAGCAGATCACAGTCTGTAGAGCCCCAGCATTTT. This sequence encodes CASRSQSVEPQHF.

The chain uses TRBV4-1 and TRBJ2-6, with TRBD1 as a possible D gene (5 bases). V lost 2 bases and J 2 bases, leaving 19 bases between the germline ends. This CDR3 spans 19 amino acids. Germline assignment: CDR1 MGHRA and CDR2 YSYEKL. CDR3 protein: CASSQSAGPVRAGANVLTF. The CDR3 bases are TGCGCCAGCAGCCAAAGTGCCGGCCCCGTCAGGGCTGGGGCCAACGTCCTGACTTTC.

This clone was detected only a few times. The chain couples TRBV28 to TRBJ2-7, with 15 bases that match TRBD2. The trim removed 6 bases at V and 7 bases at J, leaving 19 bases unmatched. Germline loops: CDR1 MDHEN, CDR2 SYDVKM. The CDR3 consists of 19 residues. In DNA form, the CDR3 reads TGTGCCAGCAGCCTCTACTCCCCCCGGACTAGCGGGAGGGCGTGGGAGCAGTACTTC. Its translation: CASSLYSPRTSGRAWEQYF.

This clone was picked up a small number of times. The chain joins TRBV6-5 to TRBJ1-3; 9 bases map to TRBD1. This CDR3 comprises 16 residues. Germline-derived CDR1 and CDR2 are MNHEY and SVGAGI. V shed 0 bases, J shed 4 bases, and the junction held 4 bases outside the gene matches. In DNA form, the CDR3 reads TGTGCCAGCAGTTACTCGGGGACAGGGACCGGAAACACCATATATTTT. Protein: CASSYSGTGTGNTIYF.

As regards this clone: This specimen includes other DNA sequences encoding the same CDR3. The chain's CDR3 is CAISEPTLQETQYF. The DNA of the CDR3 is TGTGCCATCAGTGAACCGACACTCCAAGAGACCCAGTACTTC. The rearrangement links TRBV10-3 to TRBJ2-5, with unresolved D. CDR1 and CDR2 from the germline V gene are ENHRY and SYGVKD. Trimming shortened V by 3 bases and J by 1 base, and 9 bases separated the two germline ends. The CDR3 is made up of 14 amino acids.

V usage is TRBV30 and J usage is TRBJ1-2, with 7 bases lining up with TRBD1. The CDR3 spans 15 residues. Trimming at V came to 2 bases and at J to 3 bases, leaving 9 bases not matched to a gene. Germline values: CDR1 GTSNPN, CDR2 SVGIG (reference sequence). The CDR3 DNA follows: TGTGCCTGGAGTAACGACGACAGGGTGGACTATGGCTACACCTTC. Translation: CAWSNDDRVDYGYTF.

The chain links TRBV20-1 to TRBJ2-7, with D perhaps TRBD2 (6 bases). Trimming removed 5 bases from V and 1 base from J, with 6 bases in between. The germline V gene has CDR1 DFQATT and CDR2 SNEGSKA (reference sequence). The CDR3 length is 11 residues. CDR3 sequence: CSAGGSYEQYF. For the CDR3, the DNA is TGCAGTGCTGGGGGGTCCTACGAGCAGTACTTC.

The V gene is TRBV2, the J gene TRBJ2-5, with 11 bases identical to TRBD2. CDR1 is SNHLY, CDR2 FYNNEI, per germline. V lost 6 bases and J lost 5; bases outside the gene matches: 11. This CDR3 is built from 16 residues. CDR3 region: CASRGDSGGAWETQYF. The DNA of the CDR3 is TGTGCCAGCAGAGGAGATAGCGGGGGGGCGTGGGAGACCCAGTACTTC. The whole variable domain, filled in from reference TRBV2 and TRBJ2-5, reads EPEVTQTPSHQVTQMGQEVILRCVPISNHLYFYWYRQILGQKVEFLVSFYNNEISEKSEIFDDQFSVERPDGSNFTLKIRSTKLEDSAMYFCASRGDSGGAWETQYFGPGTRLLVL.

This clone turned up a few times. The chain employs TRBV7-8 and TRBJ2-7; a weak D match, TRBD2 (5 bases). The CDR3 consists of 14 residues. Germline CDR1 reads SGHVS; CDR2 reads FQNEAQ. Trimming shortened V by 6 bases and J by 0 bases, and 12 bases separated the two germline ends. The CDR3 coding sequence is TGTGCCAGCAGTCCCACGGGGAACTCCTACGAGCAGTACTTC. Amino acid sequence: CASSPTGNSYEQYF.

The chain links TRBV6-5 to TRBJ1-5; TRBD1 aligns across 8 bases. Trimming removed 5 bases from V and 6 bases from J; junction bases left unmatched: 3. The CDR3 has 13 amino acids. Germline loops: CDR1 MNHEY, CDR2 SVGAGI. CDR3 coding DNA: TGTGCCAGCAGTGTGGACAGGGCTCAGCCCCAGCATTTT. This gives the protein CASSVDRAQPQHF.

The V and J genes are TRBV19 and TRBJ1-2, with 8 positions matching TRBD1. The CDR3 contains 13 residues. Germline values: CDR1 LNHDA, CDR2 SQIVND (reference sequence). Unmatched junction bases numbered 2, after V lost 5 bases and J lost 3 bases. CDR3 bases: TGTGCCAGTAGTGTGACAGGGGACTATGGCTACACCTTC. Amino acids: CASSVTGDYGYTF.

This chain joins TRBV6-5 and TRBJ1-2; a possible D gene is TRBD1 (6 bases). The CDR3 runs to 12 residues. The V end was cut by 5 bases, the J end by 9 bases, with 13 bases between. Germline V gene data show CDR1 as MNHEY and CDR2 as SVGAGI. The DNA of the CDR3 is TGTGCCAGCAGTGAGCCAGGGGTGAGCTACACCTTC. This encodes CASSEPGVSYTF.

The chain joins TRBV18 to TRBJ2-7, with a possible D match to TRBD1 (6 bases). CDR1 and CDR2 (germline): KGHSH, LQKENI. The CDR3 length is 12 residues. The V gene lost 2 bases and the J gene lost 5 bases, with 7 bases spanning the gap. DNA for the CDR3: TGTGCCAGCTCACCAGGGGGCCACGAGCAGTACTTC. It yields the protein CASSPGGHEQYF.

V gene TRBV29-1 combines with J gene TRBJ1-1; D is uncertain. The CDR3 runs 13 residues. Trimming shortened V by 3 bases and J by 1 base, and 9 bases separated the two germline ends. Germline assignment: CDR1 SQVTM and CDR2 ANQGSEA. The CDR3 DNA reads TGCAGCGTTGACAGAGGAGAGAACACTGAAGCTTTCTTT. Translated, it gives CSVDRGENTEAFF.

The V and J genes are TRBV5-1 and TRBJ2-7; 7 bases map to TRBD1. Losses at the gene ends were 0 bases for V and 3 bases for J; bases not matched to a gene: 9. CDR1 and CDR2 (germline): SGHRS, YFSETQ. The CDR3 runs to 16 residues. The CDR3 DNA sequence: TGCGCCAGCAGCTTGGGGGACAGCGACGCGGTCTACGAGCAGTACTTC. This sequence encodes CASSLGDSDAVYEQYF.

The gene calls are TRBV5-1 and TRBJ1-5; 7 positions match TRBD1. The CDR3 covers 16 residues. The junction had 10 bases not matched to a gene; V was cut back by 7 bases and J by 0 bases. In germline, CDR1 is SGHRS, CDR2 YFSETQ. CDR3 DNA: TGCGCCAGCTGCCCGGGACAGCCATATAGCAATCAGCCCCAGCATTTT. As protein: CASCPGQPYSNQPQHF.

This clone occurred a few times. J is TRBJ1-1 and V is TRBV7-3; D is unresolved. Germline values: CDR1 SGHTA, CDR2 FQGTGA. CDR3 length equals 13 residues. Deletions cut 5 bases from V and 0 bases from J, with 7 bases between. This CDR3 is CASSPGLNTEAFF. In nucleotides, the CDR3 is TGTGCCAGCAGCCCGGGGTTGAACACTGAAGCTTTCTTT.

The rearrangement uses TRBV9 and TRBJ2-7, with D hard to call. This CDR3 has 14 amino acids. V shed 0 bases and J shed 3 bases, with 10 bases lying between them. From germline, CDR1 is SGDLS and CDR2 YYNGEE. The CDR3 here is CASSVGGLHYEQYF. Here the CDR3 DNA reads TGTGCCAGCAGCGTAGGAGGTCTCCACTACGAGCAGTACTTC. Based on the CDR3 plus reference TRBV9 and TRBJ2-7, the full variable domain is DSGVTQTPKHLITATGQRVTLRCSPRSGDLSVYWYQQSLDQGLQFLIQYYNGEERAKGNILERFSAQQFPDLHSELNLSSLELGDSALYFCASSVGGLHYEQYFGPGTRLTVT.

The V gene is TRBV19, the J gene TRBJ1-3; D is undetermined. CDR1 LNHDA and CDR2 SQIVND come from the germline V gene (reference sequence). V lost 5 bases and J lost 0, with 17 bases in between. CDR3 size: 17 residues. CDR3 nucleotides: TGTGCCAGTAGTCCGGTTGAGAGGGCTGTCTCTGGAAACACCATATATTTT. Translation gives CASSPVERAVSGNTIYF.